The rows below give T cell receptor beta chains drawn from one sample of a study of early T cells in non-severe SARS-CoV-2 infection. Each CDR3 protein gets one entry after TCRdb re-called the 5' RACE reads with MiXCR. The sample contains fewer than 65,000 distinct CDR3 sequences, approximately 10% of which appear only once. Specimen: whole blood, collected at baseline. The receptors come from an adult who was a healthcare worker with PCR-confirmed SARS-CoV-2 infection or an uninfected control (not recorded which). CDR3s include the opening cysteine and the closing phenylalanine or tryptophan. D genes are given only for firm matches. Size is stated for part of the rows, as once, few or many counts, or as a class when the clone is expanded.

V: TRBV4-1; D: .; size: many; J: TRBJ2-7; DNA: TGCGCCAGCAGCGCCCAGCTAGGGGACTACGAGCAGTACTTC; CDR3: CASSAQLGDYEQYF
V: TRBV4-2; D: TRBD2; size: few; J: TRBJ2-5; DNA: TGTGCCAGCAGCCAAGGTCGGCAGGGAGGGGAGACCCAGTACTTC; CDR3: CASSQGRQGGETQYF
V: TRBV20-1; D: .; size: many; J: TRBJ2-7; DNA: TGCAGTGCTACCCCCGCCCCCGCAGACTATACCTACGAGCAGTACTTC; CDR3: CSATPAPADYTYEQYF
V: TRBV4-1; D: TRBD2; size: once; J: TRBJ2-7; DNA: TGCGCCAGCAGCCAAGTGGGGAGGGTCTACGAGCAGTACTTC; CDR3: CASSQVGRVYEQYF
V: TRBV11-2; D: TRBD1; size: .; J: TRBJ2-7; DNA: TGTGCCAGCAGCTTACTCGGGACAGAGACCTACGAGCAGTACTTC; CDR3: CASSLLGTETYEQYF
V: TRBV6-1; D: .; size: many; J: TRBJ1-1; DNA: TGTGCCAGCAGTGACAGGGAAGCTTTCTTT; CDR3: CASSDREAFF
V: TRBV5-4; D: TRBD2; size: many; J: TRBJ2-3; DNA: TGTGCCAGCAGCCTAGGACTAGCGTCGCAGTATTTT; CDR3: CASSLGLASQYF
V: TRBV6-5; D: TRBD2; size: many; J: TRBJ2-2; DNA: TGTGCCAGCCAGAAAAGACTAGCGGGAGCCTCGAACACCGGGGAGCTGTTTTTT; CDR3: CASQKRLAGASNTGELFF
V: TRBV27; D: .; size: .; J: TRBJ1-5; DNA: TGTGCCAGCTCAGGTGATAGCAATCAGCCCCAGCATTTT; CDR3: CASSGDSNQPQHF
V: TRBV2; D: TRBD1; size: .; J: TRBJ1-5; DNA: TGTGCCAGCAGGGGACAGGGCAGCAATCAGCCCCAGCATTTT; CDR3: CASRGQGSNQPQHF
V: TRBV5-5; D: .; size: .; J: TRBJ2-7; DNA: TGTGCCAGCAGCTTGGAGGCCGTCGGGGAGCAGTACTTC; CDR3: CASSLEAVGEQYF
V: TRBV20-1; D: .; size: many; J: TRBJ2-6; DNA: TGCAGTGCTGAGAAGACAGGGGCCAACGTCCTGACTTTC; CDR3: CSAEKTGANVLTF
V: TRBV5-6; D: .; size: many; J: TRBJ2-5; DNA: TGTGCCAGCAGCTTTCTAGGAGAAGAGACCCAGTACTTC; CDR3: CASSFLGEETQYF
V: TRBV19; D: .; size: many; J: TRBJ2-1; DNA: TGTGCCAGTAGTACGGACGGATACTACAATGAGCAGTTCTTC; CDR3: CASSTDGYYNEQFF
V: TRBV7-9; D: .; size: .; J: TRBJ1-5; DNA: TGTGCCAGCAGCACCTCTGGACAGCAGCCCCAGCATTTT; CDR3: CASSTSGQQPQHF
V: TRBV7-2; D: TRBD1; size: few; J: TRBJ2-1; DNA: TGTGCCAGCAGCTTCCGGACAGGGGGCATCTCCTACAATGAGCAGTTCTTC; CDR3: CASSFRTGGISYNEQFF
V: TRBV6-5; D: .; size: .; J: TRBJ1-5; DNA: TGTGCCAGCAGGGCGGCGTGGGGAGGCAATCAGCCCCAGCATTTT; CDR3: CASRAAWGGNQPQHF
V: TRBV5-1; D: .; size: many; J: TRBJ2-5; DNA: TGCGCCAGCAGCCGGGACTTCAGGGAGACCCAGTACTTC; CDR3: CASSRDFRETQYF
V: TRBV5-1; D: .; size: .; J: TRBJ2-3; DNA: TGCGCCAGCTGCCGGGACGGCACAGATACGCAGTATTTT; CDR3: CASCRDGTDTQYF
V: TRBV6-2/TRBV6-3; D: .; size: few; J: TRBJ2-3; DNA: TGTGCCAGCAGTACCCAGGGGAGGGGAGATACGCAGTATTTT; CDR3: CASSTQGRGDTQYF
V: TRBV9; D: TRBD2; size: few; J: TRBJ2-7; DNA: TGTGCCAGCAGCGTGGGGACTAGCGGGAGACTGTACGAGCAGTACTTC; CDR3: CASSVGTSGRLYEQYF
V: TRBV18; D: .; size: many; J: TRBJ2-7; DNA: TGTGCCAGCTCACCGACTATTACTACAGGGTACGAGCAGTACTTC; CDR3: CASSPTITTGYEQYF
V: TRBV7-6; D: .; size: .; J: TRBJ2-1; DNA: TGTGCCAGCAGCCCCGTGGGAGGTTACAATGAGCAGTTCTTC; CDR3: CASSPVGGYNEQFF
V: TRBV11-3; D: .; size: many; J: TRBJ2-7; DNA: TGTGCCAGCAGCTTAGCTTTGAGCTCCTACGAGCAGTACTTC; CDR3: CASSLALSSYEQYF
V: TRBV2; D: .; size: few; J: TRBJ1-2; DNA: TGTGCCAGCAGGCGCTCTAACTATGGCTACACCTTC; CDR3: CASRRSNYGYTF
V: TRBV18; D: .; size: few; J: TRBJ2-3; DNA: TGTGCCAGCTCCCCTGGGCAAATGGAGACGCAGTATTTT; CDR3: CASSPGQMETQYF
V: TRBV7-9; D: .; size: few; J: TRBJ1-1; DNA: TGTGCCAGCAGTACTGGGGAAGGGTTAGACTTTGAAGCTTTCTTT; CDR3: CASSTGEGLDFEAFF
V: TRBV20-1; D: TRBD2; size: .; J: TRBJ2-1; DNA: TGCAGTGCCTGGACTAGCGGGAGTTTGAATGAGCAGTTCTTC; CDR3: CSAWTSGSLNEQFF
V: TRBV11-2; D: TRBD2; size: few; J: TRBJ2-7; DNA: TGTGCCAGCAGCAGCCACCCGGGACTAGCGGCCTCCTACGAGCAGTACTTC; CDR3: CASSSHPGLAASYEQYF
V: TRBV6-5; D: .; size: few; J: TRBJ2-3; DNA: TGTGCCACGTCTCATGCCAGCACAGATACGCAGTATTTT; CDR3: CATSHASTDTQYF
V: TRBV6-5; D: TRBD2; size: .; J: TRBJ2-3; DNA: TGTGCCAGCAAGACTAGCATTAACACAGATACGCAGTATTTT; CDR3: CASKTSINTDTQYF
V: TRBV6-5; D: .; size: few; J: TRBJ2-2; DNA: TGTGCCAGCAGTATGACCCGGGACGGGGAGCTGTTTTTT; CDR3: CASSMTRDGELFF
V: TRBV5-1; D: .; size: many; J: TRBJ1-3; DNA: TGCGCCAGCAGCTTGGACAGGCCTGGAAACACCATATATTTT; CDR3: CASSLDRPGNTIYF
V: TRBV18; D: .; size: .; J: TRBJ2-7; DNA: TGTGCCAGCTCACCAGGGGGCCCCGAGCAGTACTTC; CDR3: CASSPGGPEQYF
V: TRBV6-5; D: .; size: few; J: TRBJ2-7; DNA: TGTGCCAGCAGGTCGACAGACTACGAGCAGTACTTC; CDR3: CASRSTDYEQYF
V: TRBV12-3/TRBV12-4; D: TRBD1; size: many; J: TRBJ1-6; DNA: TGTGCCAGCAGTCGACAGGGGGGCGGTAATTCACCCCTCCACTTT; CDR3: CASSRQGGGNSPLHF
V: TRBV12-3/TRBV12-4; D: .; size: medium-sized; J: TRBJ1-2; DNA: TGTGCCAGCAGTTTAGCCGGGAGTCCCAGGGGCTACACCTTC; CDR3: CASSLAGSPRGYTF
V: TRBV20-1; D: .; size: .; J: TRBJ2-1; DNA: TGCAGTGCTAGAGGGGGGAACCCCCTCTACAATGAGCAGTTCTTC; CDR3: CSARGGNPLYNEQFF
V: TRBV6-6; D: .; size: few; J: TRBJ1-6; DNA: TGTGCCAGCAGTTTGGGCGGGGGTGATTCACCCCTCCACTTT; CDR3: CASSLGGGDSPLHF
V: TRBV3-1; D: .; size: few; J: TRBJ2-1; DNA: TGTGCCAGCAGTGGGCCCTGGCAGGGCAATGAGCAGTTCTTC; CDR3: CASSGPWQGNEQFF
V: TRBV4-1; D: .; size: .; J: TRBJ2-2; DNA: TGCGCCAGCAGCCTGGGGATGACCGGGGAGCTGTTTTTT; CDR3: CASSLGMTGELFF
V: TRBV20-1; D: .; size: .; J: TRBJ1-3; DNA: TGCAGTGCTAGGCCAACAGGGCCTGGAAACACCATATATTTT; CDR3: CSARPTGPGNTIYF
V: TRBV7-9; D: TRBD2; size: few; J: TRBJ2-1; DNA: TGTGCCAGCAGCTTATTCGGGGGGGTCATGTTCTTC; CDR3: CASSLFGGVMFF
V: TRBV7-9; D: TRBD2; size: few; J: TRBJ2-5; DNA: TGTGCCAGCAGCTTGGCCGGGAGGGGTGAGACCCAGTACTTC; CDR3: CASSLAGRGETQYF
V: TRBV12-3/TRBV12-4; D: .; size: few; J: TRBJ1-3; DNA: TGTGCCAGCAGTTCTGGGGACACCATATATTTT; CDR3: CASSSGDTIYF
V: TRBV10-2; D: .; size: few; J: TRBJ2-1; DNA: TGCGCCAGTAAAGAGGCCCTGGGCCATGAGCAGTTCTTC; CDR3: CASKEALGHEQFF